This T cell receptor (beta chain) was profiled in a study of T cell responses to AZD1222 COVID-19 vaccine. Notes on the study in general: Two AZD1222 doses significantly raised spike-specific TCR breadth and depth over controls. Spike-wide vaccine-associated CD4 TCRs dominated at 160-218 and 743-854.

The CDR3 spans 15 residues. J was trimmed by 0 bases and V by 6 bases; bases with no gene match: 6. In germline, CDR1 is MNHEY, CDR2 SVGAGI. For this clone: The antigen is unknown.

Produced via immunoSEQ multiplex PCR; TCRdb's table is partial and in-frame only. Among some 200,000 clones listed, 80% to 95% were seen once. The specimen comprised peripheral blood, sampled 28 days after the second AZD1222 dose. The sequence derives from an adult who received the AZD1222 COVID-19 vaccine. V usage is TRBV6-5 and J usage is TRBJ2-7, with TRBD2 matching 9 bases. For the CDR3, the DNA is TGTGCCAGCAGCCAACCGACTAGCGGCTCCTACGAGCAGTACTTC. Residues: CASSQPTSGSYEQYF.